This T cell receptor beta chain was documented in a study of cytomegalovirus exposure and HLA in healthy donors. Study information: Genotyping showed around four fifths of over 350 donors falling in the Caucasian-associated ancestry cluster.

Whole-study findings and limits: HLA-A and HLA-B allele assignments for most subjects were reportedly predicted accurately using TCR beta sequences. Specific recognition of CMV antigens was confirmed in vitro for a few chains (all CMV-associated).

This clone appeared a single time. Its antigen is currently unknown. The study ran its PCR with 60 Vbeta and 13 Jbeta primers. Sequencing was performed with immunoSEQ multiplex PCR; in TCRdb, only in-frame clones are kept and a portion is missing. The sample consists of about 160,000 clones, around 80% of them appearing once. The clonotype originates from a boy younger than 10 in good health and CMV-seronegative. The source material was PBMCs.

CDR3 in amino acids: CASSYTGTGIFPGELFF. CDR3 nucleotide sequence: TGCGCCAGCAGCTATACGGGGACAGGGATTTTCCCCGGGGAGCTGTTTTTT. V and J are TRBV5-1 and TRBJ2-2, with TRBD1 identical over 9 bases. J gave up 6 bases and V 3 bases, and 12 bases lay outside the gene matches. Germline CDR1 and CDR2: SGHRS and YFSETQ. The CDR3 runs to 17 residues.